This T cell receptor beta chain was captured in a study of control samples from healthy donors and cancer patients. This table comes from immunoSEQ multiplex PCR, and its TCRdb copy is limited to in-frame clones, with some not included. The sample records just over 150,000 clones, about 94% being singletons. Trimming removed 5 bases from V and 0 bases from J; junction bases left unmatched: 5. Germline V gene sequence: CDR1 MNHEY, CDR2 SVGAGI. CDR3 length equals 15 residues. This receptor was identified in a man aged 50 or older in good health. Sequenced: blood. The chain uses TRBV6-5 and TRBJ1-1, with 8 bases aligning to TRBD1. CDR3 region: CASSPTGGMNTEAFF. CDR3 DNA sequence: TGTGCCAGCAGTCCCACAGGGGGAATGAACACTGAAGCTTTCTTT.